The clone carrying this TCR beta chain was found once. The antigen is unknown. The V and J ends lost 4 bases and 5 bases, in that order; junction bases with no gene match: 10. Germline V CDR1 and CDR2: SEHNR, FQNEAQ (reference sequence). The CDR3 contains 15 residues. The data were taken from a study of cytomegalovirus exposure and HLA in healthy donors. Study findings and constraints: Confirmation in vitro established that a few CMV-associated chains were specific for CMV antigens. Associated with cytomegalovirus, according to the listing, were fewer than 200 TCR beta chains.

The protocol was immunoSEQ multiplex PCR, while the TCRdb copy is restricted to in-frame clones and leaves out a portion. The repertoire consists of about 70,000 clones, with about 93% occurring once and the leading ten covering under 2%. Sequencing input: PBMCs. This receptor was taken from a young woman in good health and CMV-seropositive. The chain links TRBV7-9 to TRBJ2-5, with 7 bases fitting TRBD2. CDR3 protein: CASSYPGLHKETQYF. In DNA form, the CDR3 reads TGTGCCAGCAGCTACCCGGGACTACACAAGGAGACCCAGTACTTC.